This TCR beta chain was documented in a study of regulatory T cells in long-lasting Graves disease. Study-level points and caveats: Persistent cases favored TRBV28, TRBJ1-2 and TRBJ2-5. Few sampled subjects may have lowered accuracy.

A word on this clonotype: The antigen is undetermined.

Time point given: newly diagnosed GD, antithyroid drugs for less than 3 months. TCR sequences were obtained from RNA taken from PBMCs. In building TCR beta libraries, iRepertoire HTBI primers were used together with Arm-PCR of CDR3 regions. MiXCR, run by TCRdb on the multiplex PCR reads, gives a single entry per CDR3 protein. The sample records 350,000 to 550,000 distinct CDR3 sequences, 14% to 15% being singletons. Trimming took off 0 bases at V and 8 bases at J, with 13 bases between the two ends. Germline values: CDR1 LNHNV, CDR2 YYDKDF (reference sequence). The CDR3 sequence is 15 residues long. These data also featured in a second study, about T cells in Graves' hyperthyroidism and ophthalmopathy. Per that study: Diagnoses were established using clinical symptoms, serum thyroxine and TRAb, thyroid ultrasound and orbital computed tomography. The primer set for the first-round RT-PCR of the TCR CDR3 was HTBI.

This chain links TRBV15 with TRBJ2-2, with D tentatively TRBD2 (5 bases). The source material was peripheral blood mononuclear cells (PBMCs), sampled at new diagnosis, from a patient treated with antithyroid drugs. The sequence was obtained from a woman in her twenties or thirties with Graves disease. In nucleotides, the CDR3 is TGTGCCACCAGCAGAGATGGGAGCACCTGGGGGGAGCTGTTTTTT. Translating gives CATSRDGSTWGELFF.